Listed below are T cell receptor beta chains from one sample, sequenced in a study of neurological immune-mediated disorders. TCRdb processed the 5' RACE reads anew with MiXCR; each CDR3 protein has one entry. The data contain roughly 52,000 distinct CDR3 sequences, approximately 6.2% of them seen just once; the ten biggest clones take up 1.1% to 1.5%. The sequenced sample consisted of CD4+ T cells from blood. The origin of the receptors is a woman between 18 and 29 years old with multiple sclerosis. Both conserved end residues are part of each CDR3. The order of the fields is D gene, J gene, V gene, CDR3 length, clone size, CDR3 protein, CDR3 DNA. The D gene is left open where the match is weak. Clone size is given for some rows only: seen once, a few or many times, or a class if the clone is expanded.

>TRBD2|TRBJ2-5|TRBV5-1|17|many
CASSIGLAGKEQETQYF
TGCGCCAGCAGCATCGGACTAGCGGGGAAGGAGCAAGAGACCCAGTACTTC
>.|TRBJ1-1|TRBV6-5|14|many
CASSFLQGRTEAFF
TGTGCCAGCAGTTTCCTTCAGGGGAGGACTGAAGCTTTCTTT
>.|TRBJ2-1|TRBV6-2/TRBV6-3|18|many
CASSYSSGSGVSFNEQFF
TGTGCTAGCAGTTACTCTAGTGGGAGTGGAGTTTCCTTTAATGAGCAGTTCTTC
>TRBD1|TRBJ1-2|TRBV5-1|14|many
CASSPDRGLYGYTF
TGCGCCAGCAGCCCCGACAGGGGGCTTTATGGCTACACCTTC
>TRBD1|TRBJ2-5|TRBV6-1|13|many
CASSFRTGETQYF
TGTGCCAGCAGTTTTAGGACAGGAGAGACCCAGTACTTC
>TRBD2|TRBJ2-3|TRBV4-1|18|.
CASSQGTLADLSTDTQYF
TGCGCCAGCAGCCAAGGAACCCTAGCGGACCTTAGCACAGATACGCAGTATTTT
>.|TRBJ1-2|TRBV3-1|15|many
CASSQRTGIVWGYTF
TGTGCCAGCAGCCAACGAACAGGGATAGTCTGGGGCTACACCTTC
>TRBD1|TRBJ1-2|TRBV6-5|16|many
CASSRQGINPSHGYTF
TGTGCCAGCAGTCGACAGGGGATCAATCCGTCTCATGGCTACACCTTC
>.|TRBJ2-1|TRBV28|16|few
CASSFEWGSSYNEQFF
TGTGCCAGCAGTTTTGAATGGGGGAGCTCCTACAATGAGCAGTTCTTC
>TRBD2|TRBJ2-3|TRBV6-4|16|few
CASSDSTSGGTDTQYF
TGTGCCAGCAGTGACTCGACTAGCGGGGGCACAGATACGCAGTATTTT
>.|TRBJ2-5|TRBV3-1|18|.
CASSQGGTEEGYQETQYF
TGTGCCAGCAGCCAAGGGGGGACGGAGGAGGGGTACCAAGAGACCCAGTACTTC
>.|TRBJ2-2|TRBV29-1|15|many
CSVPQGPANTGELFF
TGCAGCGTTCCCCAGGGCCCCGCGAACACCGGGGAGCTGTTTTTT
>.|TRBJ1-1|TRBV4-3|17|few
CASSPGTGTRDGTEAFF
TGCGCCAGCAGCCCCGGGACGGGGACCAGAGACGGCACTGAAGCTTTCTTT
>TRBD2|TRBJ2-1|TRBV7-8|16|many
CASSMGGLAGRNEQFF
TGTGCCAGCAGCATGGGGGGACTAGCGGGAAGGAATGAGCAGTTCTTC
>.|TRBJ1-6|TRBV7-2|12|many
CASSFGQGSPHF
.
>TRBD1|TRBJ1-2|TRBV7-9|14|many
CASRPTGGSGGYTF
TGTGCCAGCAGACCGACAGGGGGATCGGGTGGCTACACCTTC
>TRBD2|TRBJ2-1|TRBV7-2|16|many
CASSPWIGGAYNEQFF
TGTGCCAGCAGCCCCTGGATCGGGGGGGCTTACAATGAGCAGTTCTTC
>TRBD1|TRBJ1-6|TRBV5-1|16|many
CASSPPPVQGAKGLHF
TGCGCCAGCAGCCCGCCCCCGGTACAGGGGGCGAAGGGCCTCCACTTT
>.|TRBJ2-1|TRBV11-2|13|many
CASSRDVRARQFF
TGTGCCAGCAGCAGAGATGTCCGGGCCCGGCAGTTCTTC
>TRBD1|TRBJ2-1|TRBV15|16|many
CATSRGGTGGYNEQFF
TGTGCCACCAGCAGAGGGGGGACAGGGGGGTACAATGAGCAGTTCTTC
>.|TRBJ2-1|TRBV29-1|14|many
CSVDEASGYNEQFF
TGCAGCGTTGATGAAGCGAGCGGTTACAATGAGCAGTTCTTC
>.|TRBJ1-1|TRBV5-1|16|many
CASSLFRGGANTEAFF
TGCGCCAGCAGCTTGTTCCGCGGGGGCGCGAACACTGAAGCTTTCTTT
>.|TRBJ2-1|TRBV20-1|15|many
CSSPGRGSSYNEQFF
TGCAGTTCCCCGGGGCGGGGTAGCTCCTACAATGAGCAGTTCTTC
>.|TRBJ2-3|TRBV6-6|14|many
CASSYGGSTDTQYF
TGTGCCAGCAGTTACGGAGGGAGCACAGATACGCAGTATTTT
>.|TRBJ1-1|TRBV6-6|14|few
CASRTVGENTEAFF
TGTGCCAGCAGGACAGTGGGGGAGAACACTGAAGCTTTCTTT